This T cell receptor (beta chain) appears in the sequencing data of a study of blood T cell repertoires in COVID-19. Background on the study: Acute and convalescent COVID-19 samples came from the United States, Italy and Spain. From T cells, B-cell-depleted T cells, or PBMCs came the material, which was cDNA or gDNA.

The germline gives CDR1 SGHTA, CDR2 FQGNSA. V shed 1 base, J shed 5 bases, and the junction held 4 bases outside the gene matches. This CDR3 contains 14 residues. Per the original data handling: Reference gene primer amplification yielded estimated nucleated cell counts. Data came from immunoSEQ multiplex PCR; TCRdb stores just in-frame clones and leaves some out. The V and J calls and clone size were taken over from that table, and D and trimming were inferred from the DNA. Of roughly 27,000 clones in the sample, roughly nine tenths were seen once. The chain links TRBV7-2 to TRBJ2-5, with TRBD2 identical over 7 bases. Sequenced input: peripheral blood. The sequence was obtained from a man between 60 and 70 years old with acute or convalescent COVID-19. CDR3 nucleotide sequence: TGTGCCAGCAGCTTAGGGACTAGTGGCGAGACCCAGTACTTC. Translating it yields CASSLGTSGETQYF. Complete variable domain (other parts from reference TRBV7-2 and TRBJ2-5): GAGVSQSPSNKVTEKGKDVELRCDPISGHTALYWYRQSLGQGLEFLIYFQGNSAPDKSGLPSDRFSAERTGGSVSTLTIQRTQQEDSAVYLCASSLGTSGETQYFGPGTRLLVL.